This TCR beta chain comes out of a study of CD8 T cells in ankylosing spondylitis. V was clipped by 5 bases and J by 6 bases; unmatched bases: 7. The CDR3 spans 16 residues. In its sample, this clonotype was seen many times. Its antigen is as yet unknown. General study results and limits: Prior literature has documented some motif variants in synovial fluid and blood from reactive arthritis. One TCR beta motif, made up of about 8 highly homologous variants, appeared characteristic of ankylosing spondylitis blood.

Quantitative molecular-barcoded 5'-RACE generated the TCR beta libraries. TCRdb ran MiXCR on the 5' RACE reads and lists one entry per CDR3 protein. The data contain about 130,000 distinct CDR3 sequences, more than 6.5% of them singletons. This chain uses TRBV12-3 or TRBV12-4 with TRBJ2-1, with 13 bases matching TRBD2. The sample was blood, either unsorted or a sorted T cell fraction (not recorded which). This TCR derives from a male donor with ankylosing spondylitis or in good health (not recorded which). CDR3 protein: CASSPTLAGGGNEQFF. The CDR3 DNA reads TGTGCCAGCAGTCCAACACTAGCGGGAGGGGGCAATGAGCAGTTCTTC.